These 5 T cell receptor beta chains share one sample of origin, sequenced in a study of control samples from healthy donors and cancer patients (dated by TCRdb to the early 2020s). The library was obtained by the immunoSEQ multiplex PCR assay. In its TCRdb copy, this immuneACCESS table keeps in-frame sequences only and misses some clones. Where compared with another copy, unresolved V genes explain less than half of these, and the others have no known cause. Recorded for this sample are fewer than 85,000 clones; about nine tenths of them occurred a single time. About 7.1% of the sample is held by the ten biggest clonotypes. Sample: blood. These receptors originate from a man between 45 and 60 years old in good health.

The rearrangement links TRBV6-5 to TRBJ2-5, with 12 nucleotides matching TRBD2. Germline V lookup: CDR1 MNHEY, CDR2 SVGAGI. CDR3 length equals 15 residues. V gave up 5 bases and J gave up 0 bases; unmatched junction bases: 1. CDR3 sequence (DNA): TGTGCCAGCAGTCGACTAGCGGGGGACCAAGAGACCCAGTACTTC. This sequence encodes CASSRLAGDQETQYF.

The table lists this clone with a few counts. The chain carries TRBV29-1 and TRBJ2-1; D unclear. The CDR3 consists of 13 residues. V was clipped by 7 bases and J by 5 bases, with 15 bases between them. Looked up from germline, CDR1 is SQVTM and CDR2 is ANQGSEA. CDR3 nucleotide sequence: TGCAGCGCTAGGAAGGTCCTAAACAATGAGCAGTTCTTC. Amino acid sequence: CSARKVLNNEQFF.

The chain joins TRBV30 to TRBJ1-5, with 7 nucleotides matching TRBD1. V lost 5 bases to trimming and J lost 3 bases; unmatched junction nucleotides: 4. Germline loops: CDR1 GTSNPN, CDR2 SVGIG (reference sequence). The CDR3 has 13 amino acids. CDR3 DNA sequence: TGTGCCTGGGGTACAGGGGCCAATCAGCCCCAGCATTTT. It encodes CAWGTGANQPQHF.

The genes are TRBV7-6 and TRBJ2-4; D could derive from TRBD1 or TRBD2 (6 bases each). Trimming cost V 6 bases and J 0 bases, with 15 bases left between them. Looked up from germline, CDR1 is SGHVS and CDR2 is FNYEAQ. This CDR3 region has 16 residues. The CDR3 sequence: CASSLLGGLAKNIQYF. CDR3 in DNA: TGTGCCAGCAGTCTCCTGGGGGGCCTAGCCAAAAACATTCAGTACTTC. The variable domain in full, with the rest retrieved from reference TRBV7-6 and TRBJ2-4, is GAGVSQSPRYKVTKRGQDVALRCDPISGHVSLYWYRQALGQGPEFLTYFNYEAQQDKSGLPNDRFSAERPEGSISTLTIQRTEQRDSAMYRCASSLLGGLAKNIQYFGAGTRLSVL.

The J gene is TRBJ2-5, the V gene TRBV25-1; D might be TRBD1 or TRBD2, each matching 5 bases. The CDR3 extends over 13 amino acids. With 5 bases removed from V and 5 bases from J, the gap between germline ends came to 12 bases. Germline CDR1 is MGHDK and CDR2 is SYGVNS. In nucleotides, the CDR3 is TGTGCCAGCAGTCTTCGGGACGGTGAGACCCAGTACTTC. This sequence encodes CASSLRDGETQYF.